The clone carrying this TCR beta chain was detected a few times. This entry belongs to a study of blood T cell repertoires in COVID-19. Only in-frame clones appear in the TCRdb table, and some are missing; sequencing was by immunoSEQ multiplex PCR. The sample lists around 70,000 clones; 88% were seen once. The germline gives CDR1 LGHDT, CDR2 YNNKEL (reference sequence). The CDR3 totals 13 residues. The ends were cut back, 2 bases at V and 2 bases at J, with 6 bases in the middle. The chain is built from TRBV3-1 (or the pseudogene TRBV3-2) and TRBJ1-1; no firm D call. The specimen was peripheral blood. The clonotype comes from a human donor in a cohort sampled during active COVID-19. The CDR3: CASSQTFNTEAFF. The CDR3 DNA sequence: TGTGCCAGCAGCCAAACATTTAACACTGAAGCTTTCTTT.